This record looks at one TCR beta chain sequence and its context. The data derive from a study of glioma-infiltrating T cells after dendritic cell vaccination. Germline-derived CDR1 and CDR2 are SGHRS and YFSETQ. The CDR3 extends over 16 amino acids. Trimming removed 2 bases at V and 2 bases at J, with 16 bases between. Fresh-frozen tumor tissue and more than two years of survival data were available for all. Isocitrate dehydrogenase mutation was absent in all glioblastoma patients. Primers: 60 V beta forward and 13 J beta reverse. The data were produced by immunoSEQ multiplex PCR, yet TCRdb's version contains in-frame clones alone and is incomplete. The sample records about 82,000 clones, roughly 89% being singletons.

The sample here was blood, taken before dendritic cell vaccination. The chain has TRBV5-1 and TRBJ1-2; D is possibly TRBD1 (5 bases). The sequence was obtained from a human donor with glioblastoma. The CDR3 DNA is TGCGCCAGCAGCTTTGTGGGGCCGATAGAAAACTATGGCTACACCTTC. Translation: CASSFVGPIENYGYTF.